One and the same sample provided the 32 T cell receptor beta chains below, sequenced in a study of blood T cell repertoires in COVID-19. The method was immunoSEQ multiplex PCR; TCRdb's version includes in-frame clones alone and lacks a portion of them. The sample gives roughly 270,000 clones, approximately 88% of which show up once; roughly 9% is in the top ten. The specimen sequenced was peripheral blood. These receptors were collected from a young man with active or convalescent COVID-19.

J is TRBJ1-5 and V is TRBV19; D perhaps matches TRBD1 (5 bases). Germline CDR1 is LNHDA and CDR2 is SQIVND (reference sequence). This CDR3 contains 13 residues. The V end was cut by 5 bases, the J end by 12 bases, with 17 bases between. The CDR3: CASSPEQATHQHF. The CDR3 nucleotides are TGTGCCAGTAGTCCCGAACAGGCTACCCACCAGCATTTT.

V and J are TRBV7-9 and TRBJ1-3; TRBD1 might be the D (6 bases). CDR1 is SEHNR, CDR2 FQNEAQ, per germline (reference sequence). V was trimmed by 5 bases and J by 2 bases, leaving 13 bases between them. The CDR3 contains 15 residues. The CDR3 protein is CASSAPGQPGNTIYF. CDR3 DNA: TGTGCCAGCAGCGCCCCGGGACAACCTGGAAACACCATATATTTT.

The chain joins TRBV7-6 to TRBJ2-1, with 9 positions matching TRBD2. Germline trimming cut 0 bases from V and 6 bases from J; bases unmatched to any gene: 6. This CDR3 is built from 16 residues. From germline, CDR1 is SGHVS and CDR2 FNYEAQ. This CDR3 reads CASSLAGLAGSNEQFF. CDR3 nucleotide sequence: TGTGCCAGCAGCTTAGCGGGGCTAGCGGGGTCCAATGAGCAGTTCTTC.

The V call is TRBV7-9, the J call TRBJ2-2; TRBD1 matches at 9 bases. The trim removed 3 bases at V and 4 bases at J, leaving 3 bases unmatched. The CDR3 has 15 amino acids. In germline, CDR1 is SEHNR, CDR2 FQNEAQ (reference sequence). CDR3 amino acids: CASSLGTGLTGELFF. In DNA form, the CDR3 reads TGTGCCAGCAGCTTGGGGACAGGGCTCACCGGGGAGCTGTTTTTT.

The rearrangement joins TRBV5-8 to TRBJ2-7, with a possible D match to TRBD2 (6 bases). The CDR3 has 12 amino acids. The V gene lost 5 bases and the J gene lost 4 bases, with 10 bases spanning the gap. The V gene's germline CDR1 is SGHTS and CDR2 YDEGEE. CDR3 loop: CASSPGRYEQYF. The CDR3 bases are TGTGCCAGCAGTCCGGGGAGGTACGAGCAGTACTTC.

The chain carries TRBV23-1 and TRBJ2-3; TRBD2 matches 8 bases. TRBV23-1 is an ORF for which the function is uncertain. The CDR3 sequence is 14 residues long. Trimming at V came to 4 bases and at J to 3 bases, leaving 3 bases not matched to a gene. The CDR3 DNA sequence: TGCGCCAGCAGTCCTCGCGGGGGGACAGATACGCAGTATTTT. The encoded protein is CASSPRGGTDTQYF.

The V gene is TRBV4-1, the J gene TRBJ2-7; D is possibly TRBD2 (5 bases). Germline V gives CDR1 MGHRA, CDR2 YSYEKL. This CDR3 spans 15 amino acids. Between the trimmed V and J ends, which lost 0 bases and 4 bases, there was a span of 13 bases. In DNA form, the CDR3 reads TGCGCCAGCAGCCAAGAATCGGACTCCCCATACGAGCAGTACTTC. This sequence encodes CASSQESDSPYEQYF.

The chain's CDR3 is CASSFLTGGPEAYNSPLHF. For the CDR3, the DNA is TGTGCCAGCAGTTTCCTGACGGGAGGGCCAGAAGCCTATAATTCACCCCTCCACTTT. This chain connects TRBV27 to TRBJ1-6, with unresolved D. Germline loops: CDR1 MNHEY, CDR2 SMNVEV (reference sequence). V lost 3 bases and J 2 bases, leaving 20 bases between the germline ends. The CDR3 contains 19 residues.

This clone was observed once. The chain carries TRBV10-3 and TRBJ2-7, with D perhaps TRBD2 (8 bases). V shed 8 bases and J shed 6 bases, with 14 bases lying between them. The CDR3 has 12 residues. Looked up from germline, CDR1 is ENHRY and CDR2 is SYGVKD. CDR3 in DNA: TGTGCCATCCGGGAGGGGGCCCTCGAGCAGTACTTC. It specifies CAIREGALEQYF.

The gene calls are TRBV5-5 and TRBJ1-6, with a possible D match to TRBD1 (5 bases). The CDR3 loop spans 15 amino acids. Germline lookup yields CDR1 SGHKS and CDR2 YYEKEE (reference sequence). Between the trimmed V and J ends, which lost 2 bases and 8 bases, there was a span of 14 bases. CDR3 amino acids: CASSLVVGADSPLHF. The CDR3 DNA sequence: TGTGCCAGCAGCTTAGTAGTAGGGGCCGATTCACCCCTCCACTTT.

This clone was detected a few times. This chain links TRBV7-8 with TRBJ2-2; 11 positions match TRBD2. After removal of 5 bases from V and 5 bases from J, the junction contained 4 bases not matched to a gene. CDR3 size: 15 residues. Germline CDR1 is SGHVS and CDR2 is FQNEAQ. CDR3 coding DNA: TGTGCCAGCAGCCCTAGGACTAGCGGGACCGGGGAGCTGTTTTTT. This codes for CASSPRTSGTGELFF.

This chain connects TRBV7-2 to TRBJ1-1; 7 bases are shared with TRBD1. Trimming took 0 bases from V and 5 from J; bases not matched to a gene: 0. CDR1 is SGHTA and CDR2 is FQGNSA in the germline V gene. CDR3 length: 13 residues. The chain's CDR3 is CASSLAQGTEAFF. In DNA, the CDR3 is TGTGCCAGCAGCTTAGCACAGGGGACTGAAGCTTTCTTT.

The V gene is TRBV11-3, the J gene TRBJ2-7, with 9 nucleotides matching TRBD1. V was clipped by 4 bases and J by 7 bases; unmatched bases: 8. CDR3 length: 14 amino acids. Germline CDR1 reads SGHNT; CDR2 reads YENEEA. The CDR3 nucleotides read TGTGCCAGCAGCTCGGGGACAGGGATATCGGAGCAGTACTTC. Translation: CASSSGTGISEQYF.

In DNA form, the CDR3 reads TGTGCCAGCAATCCGGGACAGAGGGCCAAAAACATTCAGTACTTC. Protein: CASNPGQRAKNIQYF. The genes are TRBV2 and TRBJ2-4, with TRBD1 matching over 7 bases. With 7 bases clipped from V and 1 base from J, the junction kept 7 bases outside the gene matches. From germline, CDR1 is SNHLY and CDR2 FYNNEI. This CDR3 has 15 residues.

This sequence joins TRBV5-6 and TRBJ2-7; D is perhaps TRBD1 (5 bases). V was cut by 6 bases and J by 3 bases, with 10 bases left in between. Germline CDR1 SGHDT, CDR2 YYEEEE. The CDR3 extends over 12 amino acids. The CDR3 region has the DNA TGTGCCAGCAACACAGGATTCTACGAGCAGTACTTC. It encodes CASNTGFYEQYF.

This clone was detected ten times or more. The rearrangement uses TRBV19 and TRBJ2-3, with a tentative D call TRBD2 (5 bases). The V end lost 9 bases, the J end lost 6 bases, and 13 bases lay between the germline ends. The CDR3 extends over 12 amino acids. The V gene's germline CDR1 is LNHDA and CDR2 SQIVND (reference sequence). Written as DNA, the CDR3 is TGTGCCAGCCGGCTGGCGGGTGATACGCAGTATTTT. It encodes CASRLAGDTQYF.

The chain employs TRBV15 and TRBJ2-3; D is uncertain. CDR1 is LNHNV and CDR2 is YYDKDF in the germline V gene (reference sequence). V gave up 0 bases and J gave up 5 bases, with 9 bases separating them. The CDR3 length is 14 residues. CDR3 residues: CATSRDRSLDTQYF. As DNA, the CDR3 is TGTGCCACCAGCAGAGACCGGAGTTTAGATACGCAGTATTTT.

In DNA form, the CDR3 reads TGTGCCAGTAGTATCCCCGGGACAGCCACAGATACGCAGTATTTT. Translating gives CASSIPGTATDTQYF. The V call is TRBV19, the J call TRBJ2-3, with 7 bases that match TRBD1. The CDR3 sequence is 15 residues long. Germline V gene sequence: CDR1 LNHDA, CDR2 SQIVND (reference sequence). The V and J ends lost 3 bases and 2 bases, in that order; junction bases with no gene match: 5.

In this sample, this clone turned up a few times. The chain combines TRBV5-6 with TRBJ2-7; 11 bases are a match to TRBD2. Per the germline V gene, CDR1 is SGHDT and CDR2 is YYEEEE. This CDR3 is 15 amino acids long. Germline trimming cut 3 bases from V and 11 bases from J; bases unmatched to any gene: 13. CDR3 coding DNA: TGTGCCAGCAGCTCGTTAGCGGGGGGGCCCGGAGGCAAGTACTTC. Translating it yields CASSSLAGGPGGKYF. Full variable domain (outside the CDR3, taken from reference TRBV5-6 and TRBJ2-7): DAGVTQSPTHLIKTRGQQVTLRCSPKSGHDTVSWYQQALGQGPQFIFQYYEEEERQRGNFPDRFSGHQFPNYSSELNVNALLLGDSALYLCASSSLAGGPGGKYFGPGTRLTVT.

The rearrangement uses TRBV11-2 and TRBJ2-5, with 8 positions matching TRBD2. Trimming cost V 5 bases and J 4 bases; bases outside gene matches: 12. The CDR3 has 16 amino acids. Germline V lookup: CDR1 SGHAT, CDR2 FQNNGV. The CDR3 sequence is CASSGPGLEGVETQYF. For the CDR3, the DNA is TGTGCCAGCAGCGGCCCGGGACTAGAAGGTGTAGAGACCCAGTACTTC.

Written as DNA, the CDR3 is TGTGCCATCAAGAAACAGGGGATTAATGAAAAACTGTTTTTT. Residues: CAIKKQGINEKLFF. V usage is TRBV10-3 and J usage is TRBJ1-4; TRBD1 matches 7 bases. V was pared by 7 bases and J by 4 bases, with 6 bases of the junction left unmatched. Per germline, CDR1 ENHRY and CDR2 SYGVKD. There are 14 residues in the CDR3.

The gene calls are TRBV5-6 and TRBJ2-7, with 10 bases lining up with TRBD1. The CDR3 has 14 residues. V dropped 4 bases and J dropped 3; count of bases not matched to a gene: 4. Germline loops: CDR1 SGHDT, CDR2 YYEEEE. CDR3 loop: CASSHGTGDYEQYF. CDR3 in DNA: TGTGCCAGCAGCCACGGGACAGGGGACTACGAGCAGTACTTC.

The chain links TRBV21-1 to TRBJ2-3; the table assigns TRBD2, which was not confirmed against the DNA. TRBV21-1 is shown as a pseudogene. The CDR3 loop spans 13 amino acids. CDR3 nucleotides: TGTGCCAGCAGCAAAGGCGAAGCAGATACGCAGTATTTT. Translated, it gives CASSKGEADTQYF.

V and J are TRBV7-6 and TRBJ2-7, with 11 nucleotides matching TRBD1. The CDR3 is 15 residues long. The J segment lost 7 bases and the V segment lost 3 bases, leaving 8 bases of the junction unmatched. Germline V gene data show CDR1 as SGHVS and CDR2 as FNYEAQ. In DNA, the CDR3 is TGTGCCAGCAGCTTGGACAGGGGGCAGTTCGGAGAGCAGTACTTC. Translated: CASSLDRGQFGEQYF.

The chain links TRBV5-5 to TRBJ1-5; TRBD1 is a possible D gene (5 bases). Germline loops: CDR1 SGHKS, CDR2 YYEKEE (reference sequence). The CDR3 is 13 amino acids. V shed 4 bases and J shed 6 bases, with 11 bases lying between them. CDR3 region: CASSLGGVQPQHF. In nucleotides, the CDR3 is TGTGCCAGCAGCCTGGGGGGGGTTCAGCCCCAGCATTTT.

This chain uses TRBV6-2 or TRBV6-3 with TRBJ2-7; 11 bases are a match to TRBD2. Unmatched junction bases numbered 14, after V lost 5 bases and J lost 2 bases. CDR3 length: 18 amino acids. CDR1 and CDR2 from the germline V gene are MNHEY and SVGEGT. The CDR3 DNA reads TGTGCCAGCAGTCCCCGAAGACTAGCGGGGCCCTCAACCTACGAGCAGTACTTC. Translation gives CASSPRRLAGPSTYEQYF.

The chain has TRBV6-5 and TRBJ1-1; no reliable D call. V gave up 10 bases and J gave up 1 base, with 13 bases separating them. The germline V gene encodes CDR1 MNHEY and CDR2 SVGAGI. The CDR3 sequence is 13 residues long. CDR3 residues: CATNLRENTEAFF. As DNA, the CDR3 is TGTGCCACCAATTTGAGGGAGAACACTGAAGCTTTCTTT.

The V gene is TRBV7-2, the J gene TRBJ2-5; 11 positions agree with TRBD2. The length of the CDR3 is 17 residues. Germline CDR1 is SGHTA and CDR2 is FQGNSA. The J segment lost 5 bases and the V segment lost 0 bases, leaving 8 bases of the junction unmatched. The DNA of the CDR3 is TGTGCCAGCAGCTTAGCGCTTTTAGCGGGGGGGCGTGAGACCCAGTACTTC. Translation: CASSLALLAGGRETQYF.

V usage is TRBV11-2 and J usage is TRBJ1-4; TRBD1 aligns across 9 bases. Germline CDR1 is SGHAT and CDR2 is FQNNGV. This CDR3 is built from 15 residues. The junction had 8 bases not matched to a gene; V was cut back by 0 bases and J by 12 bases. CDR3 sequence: CASSLEWGGQGELFF. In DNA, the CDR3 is TGTGCCAGCAGCTTAGAGTGGGGGGGACAGGGCGAACTGTTTTTT.

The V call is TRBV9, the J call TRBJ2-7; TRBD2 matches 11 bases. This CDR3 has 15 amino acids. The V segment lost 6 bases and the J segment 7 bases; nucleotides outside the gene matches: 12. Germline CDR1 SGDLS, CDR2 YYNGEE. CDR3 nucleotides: TGTGCCAGCATCTTATCTAGCGGGGGGACCGGAGAGCAGTACTTC. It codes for CASILSSGGTGEQYF.

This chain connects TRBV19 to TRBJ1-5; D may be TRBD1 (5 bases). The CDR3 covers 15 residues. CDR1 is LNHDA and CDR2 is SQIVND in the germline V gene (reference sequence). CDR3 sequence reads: CATTPQTMGHQPQHF. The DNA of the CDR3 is TGTGCTACTACCCCGCAGACCATGGGGCATCAGCCCCAGCATTTT.

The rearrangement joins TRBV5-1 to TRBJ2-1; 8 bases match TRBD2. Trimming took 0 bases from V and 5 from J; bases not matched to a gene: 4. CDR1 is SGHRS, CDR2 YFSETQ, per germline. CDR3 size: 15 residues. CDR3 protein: CASSLGAGANNEQFF. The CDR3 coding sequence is TGCGCCAGCAGCTTGGGAGCGGGGGCCAACAATGAGCAGTTCTTC.